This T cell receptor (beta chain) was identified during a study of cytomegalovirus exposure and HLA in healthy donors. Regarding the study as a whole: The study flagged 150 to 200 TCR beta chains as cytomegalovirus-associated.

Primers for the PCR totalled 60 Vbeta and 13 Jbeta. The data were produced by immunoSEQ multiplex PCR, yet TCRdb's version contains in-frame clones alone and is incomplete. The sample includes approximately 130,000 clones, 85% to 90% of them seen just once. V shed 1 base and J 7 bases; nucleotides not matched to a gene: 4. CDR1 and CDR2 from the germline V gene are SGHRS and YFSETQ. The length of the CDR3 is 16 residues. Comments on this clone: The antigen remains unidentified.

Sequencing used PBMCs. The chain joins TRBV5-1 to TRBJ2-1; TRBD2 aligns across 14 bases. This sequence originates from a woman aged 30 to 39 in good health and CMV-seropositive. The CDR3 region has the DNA TGCGCCAGCAGCTTGCGGGGACTAGCGGGAGAAAATGAGCAGTTCTTC. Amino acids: CASSLRGLAGENEQFF.